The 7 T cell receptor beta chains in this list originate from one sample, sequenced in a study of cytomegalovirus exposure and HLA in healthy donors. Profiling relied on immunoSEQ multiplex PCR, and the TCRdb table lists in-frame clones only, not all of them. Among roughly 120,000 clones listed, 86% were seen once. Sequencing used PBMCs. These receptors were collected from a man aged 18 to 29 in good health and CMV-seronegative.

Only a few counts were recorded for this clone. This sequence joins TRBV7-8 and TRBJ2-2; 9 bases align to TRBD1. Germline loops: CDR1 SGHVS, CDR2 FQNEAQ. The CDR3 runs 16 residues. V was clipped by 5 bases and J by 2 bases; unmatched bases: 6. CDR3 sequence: CASSRGQGLNTGELFF. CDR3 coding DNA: TGTGCCAGCAGCCGGGGACAGGGCTTAAACACCGGGGAGCTGTTTTTT.

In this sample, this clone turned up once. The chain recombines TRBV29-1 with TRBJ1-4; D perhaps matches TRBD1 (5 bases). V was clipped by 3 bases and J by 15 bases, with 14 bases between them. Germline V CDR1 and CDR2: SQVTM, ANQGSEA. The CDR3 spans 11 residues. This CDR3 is CSVDSGPGVFF. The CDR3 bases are TGCAGCGTTGATTCGGGGCCGGGGGTGTTTTTT.

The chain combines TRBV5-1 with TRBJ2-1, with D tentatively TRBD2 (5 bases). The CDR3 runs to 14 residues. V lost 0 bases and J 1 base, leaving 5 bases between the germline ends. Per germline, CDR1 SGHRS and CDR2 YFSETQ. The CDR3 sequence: CASSLGLSYNEQFF. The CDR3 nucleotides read TGCGCCAGCAGCTTGGGACTATCCTACAATGAGCAGTTCTTC.

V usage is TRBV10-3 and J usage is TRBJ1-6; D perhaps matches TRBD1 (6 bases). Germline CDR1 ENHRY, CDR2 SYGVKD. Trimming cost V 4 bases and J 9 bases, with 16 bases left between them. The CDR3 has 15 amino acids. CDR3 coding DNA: TGTGCCATCAGTGGGACAGCGACGGCGGGTTCACCCCTCCACTTT. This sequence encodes CAISGTATAGSPLHF.

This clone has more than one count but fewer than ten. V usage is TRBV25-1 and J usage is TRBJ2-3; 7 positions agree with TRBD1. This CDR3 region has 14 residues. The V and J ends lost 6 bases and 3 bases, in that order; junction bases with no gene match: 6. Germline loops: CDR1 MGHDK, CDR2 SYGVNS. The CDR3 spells CASRRSGGTDTQYF. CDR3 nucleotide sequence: TGTGCCAGCAGGCGGTCAGGGGGAACAGATACGCAGTATTTT.

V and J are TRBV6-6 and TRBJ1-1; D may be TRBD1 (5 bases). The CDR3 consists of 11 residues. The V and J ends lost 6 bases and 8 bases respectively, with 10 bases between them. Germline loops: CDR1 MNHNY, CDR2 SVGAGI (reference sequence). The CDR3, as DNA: TGTGCCAGCAGCCTACGGGGGGAAGCTTTCTTT. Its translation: CASSLRGEAFF.

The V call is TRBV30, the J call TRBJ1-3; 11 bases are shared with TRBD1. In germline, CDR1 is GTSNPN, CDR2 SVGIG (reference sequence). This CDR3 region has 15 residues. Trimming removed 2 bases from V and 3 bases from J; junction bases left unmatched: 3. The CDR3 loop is CAWSRDRGFGNTIYF. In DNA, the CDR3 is TGTGCCTGGAGTCGGGACAGGGGGTTTGGAAACACCATATATTTT.